Below, 8 T cell receptor beta chains from the same sample are listed, as sequenced in a study of metastatic and nonmetastatic thyroid tumors. TCRdb re-analyzed the PCR reads through MiXCR. The table lists 20,000 to 25,000 clones, about 25% of them singletons. Patients underwent thyroid surgery, and none had received any treatment before it. Sequenced input: tumor tissue. The receptor source for this set is a female donor with papillary thyroid cancer or a benign thyroid nodule (not recorded which). Some clones in this sample may be carry-over from other donors' samples.

This clone is medium-sized in the sample. This chain joins TRBV10-3 and TRBJ2-3; the D gene is possibly TRBD2 (5 bases). V was cut by 5 bases and J by 0 bases, with 9 bases left in between. CDR3 length equals 14 residues. Germline CDR1 is ENHRY and CDR2 is SYGVKD. The CDR3 DNA reads TGTGCCATCAGTTGGGGAGCTAGCACAGATACGCAGTATTTT. It translates to CAISWGASTDTQYF.

This clone has more than one count but fewer than ten. The junction departs from germline at one end; a sequencing error may be responsible. This chain joins TRBV12-5 and TRBJ1-2, with D hard to call. This CDR3 comprises 13 residues. Germline-derived CDR1 and CDR2 are LGHNT and FRNRAP. CDR3 in amino acids: CDSGDTTNYGYTF. In DNA, the CDR3 is TGTGATAGTGGGGATACAACTAACTATGGCTACACCTTC.

This clone has at least ten counts. The rearrangement joins TRBV12-3 or TRBV12-4 to TRBJ2-3; 8 bases agree with TRBD1. This CDR3 has 14 residues. V was pared by 6 bases and J by 4 bases, with 6 bases of the junction left unmatched. CDR3 DNA: TGTGCCAGCAGAAACGGACAGGGTGCAGATACGCAGTATTTT. Protein sequence: CASRNGQGADTQYF.

The chain joins TRBV5-5 to TRBJ1-2, with unresolved D. Germline assignment: CDR1 SGHKS and CDR2 YYEKEE (reference sequence). Trimming took 2 bases from V and 2 from J, leaving 10 bases between them. The CDR3 totals 14 residues. The CDR3 region has the DNA TGTGCCAGCAGCTTTGGACGGCTGAACTATGGCTACACCTTC. This gives the protein CASSFGRLNYGYTF.

This clone was seen a single time. V is TRBV4-3 and J is TRBJ1-1, with a tentative D call TRBD1 (5 bases). V shed 0 bases and J shed 6 bases, with 14 bases lying between them. The CDR3 runs to 15 residues. The germline CDR1 and CDR2 sequences are LGHNA and YSLEER. As DNA, the CDR3 is TGCGCCAGCAGCCAAGATTTCGGGGCGGGGGCTGAAGCTTTCTTT. Translating gives CASSQDFGAGAEAFF.

Many counts were recorded for this clone. A junction end diverges from the germline sequence, so it may reflect a read error. This chain uses TRBV20-1 with TRBJ2-1; D gene unclear. The CDR3 extends over 14 amino acids. Germline V gene lookup returns CDR1 DFQATT and CDR2 SNEGSKA (reference sequence). DNA for the CDR3: TGCAGTGCTAGAGATCCCACTGGCGCCGATGAGCAGCTCTTC. Amino acid sequence: CSARDPTGADEQLF.

This clone was seen many times. The chain has TRBV5-6 and TRBJ2-2; a possible D gene is TRBD1 (5 bases). V lost 2 bases to trimming and J lost 4 bases, with 18 bases between them. The length of the CDR3 is 17 residues. Germline values: CDR1 SGHDT, CDR2 YYEEEE. This chain's CDR3 is CASSFWQGLLFTGELFF. In nucleotides, the CDR3 is TGTGCCAGCAGCTTCTGGCAGGGTCTCTTATTCACCGGGGAGCTGTTTTTT.

This clone was counted a few times. The sample holds other DNA sequences that translate to the same CDR3. For the CDR3, the DNA is TGTGCCATCAGTGAGTCGATGTGTCCTCAGTACTTC. Amino acid sequence: CAISESMCPQYF. The V call is TRBV10-3, the J call TRBJ2-7; no clear D gene. CDR1 is ENHRY and CDR2 is SYGVKD in the germline V gene. This CDR3 spans 12 amino acids. Trimming removed 0 bases at V and 10 bases at J, with 10 bases between.